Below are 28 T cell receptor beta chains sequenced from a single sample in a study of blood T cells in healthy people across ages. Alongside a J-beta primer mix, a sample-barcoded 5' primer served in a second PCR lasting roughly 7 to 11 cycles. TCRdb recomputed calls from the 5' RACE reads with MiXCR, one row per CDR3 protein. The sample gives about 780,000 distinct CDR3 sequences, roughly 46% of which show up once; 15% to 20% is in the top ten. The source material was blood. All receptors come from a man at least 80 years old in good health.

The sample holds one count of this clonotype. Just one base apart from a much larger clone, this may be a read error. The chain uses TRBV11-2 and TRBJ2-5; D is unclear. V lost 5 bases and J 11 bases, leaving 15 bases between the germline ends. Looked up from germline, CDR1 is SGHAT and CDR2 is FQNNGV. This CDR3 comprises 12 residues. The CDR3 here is CASSPRPFEQYF. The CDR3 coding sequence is TGTGCCAGCAGCCCACGGCCCTTTGAGCAGTACTTC. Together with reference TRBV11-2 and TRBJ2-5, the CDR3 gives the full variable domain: EAGVAQSPRYKIIEKRQSVAFWCNPISGHATLYWYQQILGQGPKLLIQFQNNGVVDDSQLPKDRFSAERLKGVDSTLKIQPAKLEDSAVYLCASSPRPFEQYFGPGTRLLVL.

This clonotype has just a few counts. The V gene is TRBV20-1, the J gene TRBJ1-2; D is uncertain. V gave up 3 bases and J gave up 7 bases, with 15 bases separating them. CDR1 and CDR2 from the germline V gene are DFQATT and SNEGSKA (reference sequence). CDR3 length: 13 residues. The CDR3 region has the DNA TGCAGTGCTAGCGTAGGCAAATCGGGTGGCTACACCTTC. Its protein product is CSASVGKSGGYTF.

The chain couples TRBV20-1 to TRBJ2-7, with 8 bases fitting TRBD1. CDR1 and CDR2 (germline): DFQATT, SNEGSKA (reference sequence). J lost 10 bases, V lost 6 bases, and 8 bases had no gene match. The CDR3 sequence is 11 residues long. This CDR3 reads CSASGTGIQYF. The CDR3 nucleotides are TGCAGTGCCTCGGGGACAGGAATTCAGTACTTC.

Written as DNA, the CDR3 is TGTGCCAGCAGTACGCGACAGGGGGTTACCCAAGAGACCCAGTACTTC. Its protein is CASSTRQGVTQETQYF. The genes are TRBV28 and TRBJ2-5; 9 bases agree with TRBD1. The V segment lost 5 bases and the J segment 1 base; nucleotides outside the gene matches: 8. This CDR3 region has 16 residues. CDR1 and CDR2 (germline): MDHEN, SYDVKM.

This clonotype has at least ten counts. Here the CDR3 reads CASSRAGSYNEQFF. The CDR3 region has the DNA TGCGCCAGCAGCCGGGCGGGCTCCTACAATGAGCAGTTCTTC. The rearrangement uses TRBV4-1 and TRBJ2-1; TRBD2 might be the D (5 bases). The V gene's germline CDR1 is MGHRA and CDR2 YSYEKL. This CDR3 has 14 amino acids. V dropped 4 bases and J dropped 0 bases, with 7 bases sitting between them.

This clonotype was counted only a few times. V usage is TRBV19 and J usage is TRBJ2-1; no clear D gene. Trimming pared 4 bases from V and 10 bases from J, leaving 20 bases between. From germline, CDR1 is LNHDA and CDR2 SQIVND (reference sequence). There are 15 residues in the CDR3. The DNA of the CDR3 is TGTGCCAGTAGTAGTCTTGTTGGACCGCCTTGGGAGCAGTTCTTC. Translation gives CASSSLVGPPWEQFF.

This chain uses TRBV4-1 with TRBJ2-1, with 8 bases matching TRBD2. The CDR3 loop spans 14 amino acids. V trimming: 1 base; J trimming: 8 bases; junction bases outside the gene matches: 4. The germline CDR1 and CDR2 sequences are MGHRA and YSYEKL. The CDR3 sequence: CASSQAGRAYEQFF. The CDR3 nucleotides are TGCGCCAGCAGCCAAGCCGGGAGGGCGTATGAGCAGTTCTTC.

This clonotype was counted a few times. CDR3 DNA sequence: TGCAGTGCCCGAGGGGTGGCCGGCTTCGAGCAGTTCTTC. Its protein is CSARGVAGFEQFF. The chain joins TRBV20-1 to TRBJ2-1; D might be TRBD1 or TRBD2, each matching 5 bases. This CDR3 comprises 13 residues. V dropped 6 bases and J dropped 10 bases, with 19 bases sitting between them. Per the germline V gene, CDR1 is DFQATT and CDR2 is SNEGSKA (reference sequence).

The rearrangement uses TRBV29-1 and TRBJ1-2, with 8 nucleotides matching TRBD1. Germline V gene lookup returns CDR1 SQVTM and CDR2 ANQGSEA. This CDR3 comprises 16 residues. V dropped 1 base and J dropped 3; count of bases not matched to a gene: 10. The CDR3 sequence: CSVEGIGAGGDYGYTF. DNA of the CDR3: TGCAGCGTTGAAGGGATAGGAGCAGGGGGCGACTATGGCTACACCTTC.

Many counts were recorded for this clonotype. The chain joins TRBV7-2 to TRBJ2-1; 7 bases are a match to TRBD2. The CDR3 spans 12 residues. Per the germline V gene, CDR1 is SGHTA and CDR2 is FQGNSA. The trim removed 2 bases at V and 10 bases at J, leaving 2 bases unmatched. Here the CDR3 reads CASSLTRGEQFF. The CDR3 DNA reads TGTGCCAGCAGCTTAACGCGGGGGGAGCAGTTCTTC.

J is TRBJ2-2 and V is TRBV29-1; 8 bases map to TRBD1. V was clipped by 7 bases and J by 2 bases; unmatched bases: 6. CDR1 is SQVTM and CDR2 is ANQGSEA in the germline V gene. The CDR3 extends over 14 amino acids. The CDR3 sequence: CSAAGQGNTGELFF. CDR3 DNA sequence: TGCAGCGCGGCCGGACAGGGAAACACCGGGGAGCTGTTTTTT.

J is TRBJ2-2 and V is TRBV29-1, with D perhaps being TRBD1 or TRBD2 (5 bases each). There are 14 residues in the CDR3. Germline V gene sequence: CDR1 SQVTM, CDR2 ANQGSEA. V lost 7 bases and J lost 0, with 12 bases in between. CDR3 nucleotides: TGCAGCGCCTGGGACGTTCCGAACACCGGGGAGCTGTTTTTT. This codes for CSAWDVPNTGELFF.

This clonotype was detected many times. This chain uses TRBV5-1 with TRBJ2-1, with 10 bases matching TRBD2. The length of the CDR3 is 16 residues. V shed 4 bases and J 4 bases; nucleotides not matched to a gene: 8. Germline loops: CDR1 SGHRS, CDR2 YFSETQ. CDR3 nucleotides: TGCGCCAGCAGCCCCAGACTAGCGGGCATATACAATGAGCAGTTCTTC. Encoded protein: CASSPRLAGIYNEQFF.

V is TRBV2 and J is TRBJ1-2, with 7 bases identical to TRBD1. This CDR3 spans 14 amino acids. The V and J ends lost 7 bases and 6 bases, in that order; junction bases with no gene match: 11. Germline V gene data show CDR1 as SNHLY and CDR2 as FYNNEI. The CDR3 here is CASTRDRADNGYTF. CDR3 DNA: TGTGCCAGCACCCGAGACAGGGCGGATAATGGCTACACCTTC.

The CDR3 sequence: CASSEPGGRETQYF. CDR3 nucleotide sequence: TGTGCCAGCAGTGAACCCGGGGGAAGAGAGACCCAGTACTTC. V is TRBV25-1 and J is TRBJ2-5; tentatively, D is TRBD2 (6 bases). Germline assignment: CDR1 MGHDK and CDR2 SYGVNS. The CDR3 has 14 amino acids. V lost 2 bases to trimming and J lost 4 bases, with 11 bases between them.

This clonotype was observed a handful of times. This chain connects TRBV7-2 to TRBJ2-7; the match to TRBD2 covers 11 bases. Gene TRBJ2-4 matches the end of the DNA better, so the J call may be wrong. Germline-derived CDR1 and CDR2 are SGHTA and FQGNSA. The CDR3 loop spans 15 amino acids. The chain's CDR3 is CASSLGTSGRNIQYF. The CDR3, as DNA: TGTGCCAGCAGCTTGGGAACTAGCGGGAGAAACATTCAGTACTTC.

The CDR3 spells CASSTLIGEKLFF. The CDR3, as DNA: TGTGCCAGCAGCACGTTAATCGGTGAAAAACTGTTTTTT. This chain uses TRBV7-2 with TRBJ1-4; D is uncertain. Germline loops: CDR1 SGHTA, CDR2 FQGNSA. CDR3 length: 13 residues. V lost 5 bases to trimming and J lost 7 bases, with 11 bases between them.

The CDR3 loop reads CASSYYGTYEQYF. As DNA, the CDR3 is TGTGCCAGCAGTTACTACGGAACCTACGAGCAGTACTTC. The J gene is TRBJ2-7, the V gene TRBV6-5; D is ambiguous. The V end was cut by 1 base, the J end by 2 bases, with 6 bases between. Germline loops: CDR1 MNHEY, CDR2 SVGAGI. This CDR3 has 13 residues.

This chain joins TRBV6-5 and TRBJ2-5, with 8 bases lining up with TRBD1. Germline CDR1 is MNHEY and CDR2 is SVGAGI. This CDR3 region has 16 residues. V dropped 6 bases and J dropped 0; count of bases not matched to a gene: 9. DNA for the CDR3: TGTGCCAGCAGACGGGCACAGGGGGGTTACCAAGAGACCCAGTACTTC. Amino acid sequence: CASRRAQGGYQETQYF.

CDR3 nucleotides: TGTGCCATCAGAACGGACAGGGGGCCCAACGAGCAGTACTTC. This codes for CAIRTDRGPNEQYF. The chain combines TRBV10-3 with TRBJ2-5, with 11 positions matching TRBD1. The DNA end lines up better with TRBJ2-7; the J call may be wrong. Germline-derived CDR1 and CDR2 are ENHRY and SYGVKD. The CDR3 loop spans 14 amino acids.

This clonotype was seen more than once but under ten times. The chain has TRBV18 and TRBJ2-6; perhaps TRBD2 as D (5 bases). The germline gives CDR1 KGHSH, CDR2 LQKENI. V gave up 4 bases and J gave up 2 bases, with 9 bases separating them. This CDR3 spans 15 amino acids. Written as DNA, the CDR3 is TGTGCCAGCTCACGAACTAGTACTGGGGCCAACGTCCTGACTTTC. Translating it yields CASSRTSTGANVLTF.

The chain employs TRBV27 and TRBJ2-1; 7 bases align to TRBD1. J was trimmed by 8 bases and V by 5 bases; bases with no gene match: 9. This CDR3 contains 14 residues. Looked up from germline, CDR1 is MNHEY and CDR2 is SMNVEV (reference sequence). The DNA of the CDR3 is TGTGCCAGCAGTGTAAGCCAGGGGGTCGATGAGCAGTTCTTC. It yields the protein CASSVSQGVDEQFF.

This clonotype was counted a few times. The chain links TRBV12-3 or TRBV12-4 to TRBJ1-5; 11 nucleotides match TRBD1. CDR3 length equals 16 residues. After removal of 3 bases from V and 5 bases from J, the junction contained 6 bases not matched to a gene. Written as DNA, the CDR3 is TGTGCCAGCAGTTTTTTAGGGACAGGGGGTTATCAGCCCCAGCATTTT. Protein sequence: CASSFLGTGGYQPQHF.

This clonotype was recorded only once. Here the CDR3 reads CASSDGALGTSGTQYF. The CDR3 bases are TGTGCCAGCAGCGATGGGGCATTAGGGACTAGCGGGACCCAGTACTTC. The gene calls are TRBV5-8 and TRBJ2-4; 11 bases are a match to TRBD2. The J call could be wrong; TRBJ2-5 is a better fit for the DNA end. Germline CDR1 is SGHTS and CDR2 is YDEGEE. CDR3 length equals 16 residues.

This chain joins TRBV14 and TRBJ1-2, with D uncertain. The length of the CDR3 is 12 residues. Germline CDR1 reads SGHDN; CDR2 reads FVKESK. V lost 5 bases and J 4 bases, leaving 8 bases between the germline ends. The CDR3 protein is CASSSGAYGYTF. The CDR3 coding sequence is TGTGCCAGCAGCTCTGGAGCCTATGGCTACACCTTC.

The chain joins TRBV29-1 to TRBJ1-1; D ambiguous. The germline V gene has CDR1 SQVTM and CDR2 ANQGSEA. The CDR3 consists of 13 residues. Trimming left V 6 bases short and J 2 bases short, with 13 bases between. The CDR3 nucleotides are TGCAGCGTGCAACGAGTGTCAAACACTGAAGCTTTCTTT. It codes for CSVQRVSNTEAFF.

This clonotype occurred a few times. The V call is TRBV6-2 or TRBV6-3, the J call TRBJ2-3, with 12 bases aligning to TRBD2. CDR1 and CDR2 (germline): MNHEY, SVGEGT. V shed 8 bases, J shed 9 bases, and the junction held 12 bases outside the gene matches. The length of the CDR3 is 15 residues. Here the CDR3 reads CASGGLAGTTGTQYF. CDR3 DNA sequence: TGTGCCAGCGGCGGACTAGCGGGAACTACGGGAACGCAGTATTTT.

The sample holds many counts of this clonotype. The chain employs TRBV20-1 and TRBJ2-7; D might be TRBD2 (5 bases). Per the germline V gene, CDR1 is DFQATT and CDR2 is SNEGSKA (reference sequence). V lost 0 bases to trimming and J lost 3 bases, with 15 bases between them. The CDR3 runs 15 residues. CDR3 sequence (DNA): TGCAGTGCTAGAGATCTGGGGAGTCAGGTCTACGAGCAGTACTTC. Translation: CSARDLGSQVYEQYF.